The present TCR beta chain was sequenced within a study of blood T cell repertoires in COVID-19. Study at large: The United States, Italy and Spain were the sources of the acute and convalescent COVID-19 samples. Sample material is recorded as cDNA or gDNA derived from T cells, B-cell-depleted T cells, or PBMCs.

Germline CDR1 SGDLS, CDR2 YYNGEE. This CDR3 is built from 16 residues. V trimming: 4 bases; J trimming: 8 bases; junction bases outside the gene matches: 15. As originally analysed: Estimated nucleated cell counts came from reference gene primer amplification. Generated by immunoSEQ multiplex PCR, the TCRdb table keeps only in-frame clones and is missing some. Clone size and V and J calls were adopted from that table, with D and trimming inferred from the DNA. In the table there are over 65,000 clones, approximately 79% of which are singletons. This clone was observed a few times. This clonotype was obtained from an elderly man with active COVID-19. The sequenced sample consisted of peripheral blood. This chain links TRBV9 with TRBJ2-1; 7 positions agree with TRBD1. The CDR3 DNA reads as TGTGCCAGCAGCCCAGGGGGTACGACAGGTCTCGATGAGCAGTTCTTC. This encodes CASSPGGTTGLDEQFF. Full variable domain (missing parts from reference TRBV9 and TRBJ2-1): DSGVTQTPKHLITATGQRVTLRCSPRSGDLSVYWYQQSLDQGLQFLIQYYNGEERAKGNILERFSAQQFPDLHSELNLSSLELGDSALYFCASSPGGTTGLDEQFFGPGTRLTVL.